These 4 T cell receptor beta chains came from one sample sequenced in a study of CD4 T cells in relation to SARS-CoV-2 and coronaviruses. The unexposed donors gave CD4+ T cells in about 2010-2019, prior to COVID-19. Some clones are missing from TCRdb's copy, which holds only in-frame ones; the method was immunoSEQ multiplex PCR. In the table there are about 64,000 clones, about 94% of which are singletons. Sequencing was performed on naive CD4+ T cells from PBMCs. The subset: naive CD4+ T cells isolated by negative enrichment. The origin of the receptors is a human donor in good health.

This rearrangement joins TRBV6-5 to TRBJ1-1, with D possibly being TRBD1 (5 bases). Germline lookup yields CDR1 MNHEY and CDR2 SVGAGI. Trimming cost V 8 bases and J 1 base, with 14 bases left between them. The CDR3 sequence is 14 residues long. The CDR3 loop is CASYLGQSNTEAFF. CDR3 in DNA: TGTGCCAGCTACCTGGGGCAGTCGAACACTGAAGCTTTCTTT.

J is TRBJ2-7 and V is TRBV5-1; 9 bases match TRBD1. The V segment lost 0 bases and the J segment 6 bases; nucleotides outside the gene matches: 7. The CDR3 length is 15 residues. Germline V gives CDR1 SGHRS, CDR2 YFSETQ. CDR3 sequence (DNA): TGCGCCAGCAGCTTGGATAACAGGGGGCTTGGCGAGCAGTACTTC. Protein sequence: CASSLDNRGLGEQYF.

V and J are TRBV5-1 and TRBJ2-7; 8 bases fit TRBD1. Germline values: CDR1 SGHRS, CDR2 YFSETQ. The junction had 11 bases not matched to a gene; V was cut back by 6 bases and J by 6 bases. The CDR3 totals 14 residues. In DNA form, the CDR3 reads TGCGCCAGCATGAGGGGGACAGGCAGCCGCGAGCAGTACTTC. It translates to CASMRGTGSREQYF. The full variable domain, completed using reference TRBV5-1 and TRBJ2-7, is KAGVTQTPRYLIKTRGQQVTLSCSPISGHRSVSWYQQTPGQGLQFLFEYFSETQRNKGNFPGRFSGRQFSNSRSEMNVSTLELGDSALYLCASMRGTGSREQYFGPGTRLTVT.

This clone was counted a few times. The chain recombines TRBV4-1 with TRBJ1-5; D is perhaps TRBD1 (5 bases). This CDR3 region has 14 residues. V was pared by 1 base and J by 7 bases, with 11 bases between. CDR1 and CDR2 from the germline V gene are MGHRA and YSYEKL. The CDR3 is CASSQGGGLQPQHF. CDR3 DNA: TGCGCCAGCAGCCAAGGGGGGGGTCTCCAGCCCCAGCATTTT.